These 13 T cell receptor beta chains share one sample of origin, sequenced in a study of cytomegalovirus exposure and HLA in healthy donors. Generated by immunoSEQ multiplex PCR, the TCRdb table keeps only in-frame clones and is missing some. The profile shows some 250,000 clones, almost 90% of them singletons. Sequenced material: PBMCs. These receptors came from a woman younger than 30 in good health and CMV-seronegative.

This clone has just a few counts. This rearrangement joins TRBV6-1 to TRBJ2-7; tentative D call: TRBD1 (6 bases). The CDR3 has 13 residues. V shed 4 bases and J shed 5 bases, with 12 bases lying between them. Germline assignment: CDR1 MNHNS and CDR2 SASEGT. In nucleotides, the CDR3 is TGTGCCAGCAGTGGGCGAGCAGGGGACGAGCAGTACTTC. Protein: CASSGRAGDEQYF.

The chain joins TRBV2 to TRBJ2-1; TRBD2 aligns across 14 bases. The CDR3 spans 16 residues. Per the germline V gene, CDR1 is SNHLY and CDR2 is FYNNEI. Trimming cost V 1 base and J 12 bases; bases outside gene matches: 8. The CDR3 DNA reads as TGTGCCAGCAGTGAAGGGACTAGCGGGGGGCCCCTCTCGCAGTTCTTC. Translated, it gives CASSEGTSGGPLSQFF.

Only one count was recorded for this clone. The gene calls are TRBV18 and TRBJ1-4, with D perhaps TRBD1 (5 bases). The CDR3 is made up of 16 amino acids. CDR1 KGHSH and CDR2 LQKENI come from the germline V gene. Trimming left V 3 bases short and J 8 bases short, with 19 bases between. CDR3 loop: CASSPQRSGGFEKLFF. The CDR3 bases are TGTGCCAGCTCACCGCAACGGTCCGGGGGATTCGAAAAACTGTTTTTT.

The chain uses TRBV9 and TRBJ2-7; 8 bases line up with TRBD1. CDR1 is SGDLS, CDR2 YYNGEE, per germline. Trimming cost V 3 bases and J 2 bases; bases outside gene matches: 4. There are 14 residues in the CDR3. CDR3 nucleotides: TGTGCCAGCAGCGCCCGGGACAGGACCTACGAGCAGTACTTC. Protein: CASSARDRTYEQYF.

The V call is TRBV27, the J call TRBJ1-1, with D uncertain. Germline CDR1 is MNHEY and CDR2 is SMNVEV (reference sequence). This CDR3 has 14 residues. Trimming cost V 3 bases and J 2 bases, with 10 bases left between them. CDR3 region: CASSFSQINTEAFF. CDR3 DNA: TGTGCCAGCAGTTTCTCACAGATAAACACTGAAGCTTTCTTT.

The CDR3 region has the DNA TGTGCCAGCAGCGTAGGCCCAGCGGGGGGCAGCACAGATACGCAGTATTTT. Its protein product is CASSVGPAGGSTDTQYF. This chain connects TRBV9 to TRBJ2-3; 9 bases fit TRBD2. The germline V gene has CDR1 SGDLS and CDR2 YYNGEE. The CDR3 contains 17 residues. V trimming: 0 bases; J trimming: 0 bases; junction bases outside the gene matches: 5.

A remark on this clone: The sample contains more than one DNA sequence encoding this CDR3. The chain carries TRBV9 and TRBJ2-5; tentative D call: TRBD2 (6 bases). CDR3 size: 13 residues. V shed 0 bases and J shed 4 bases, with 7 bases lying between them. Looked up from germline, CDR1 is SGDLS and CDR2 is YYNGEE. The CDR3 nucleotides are TGTGCCAGCAGCGTAGTGGGGGGAGAGACCCAGTACTTC. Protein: CASSVVGGETQYF.

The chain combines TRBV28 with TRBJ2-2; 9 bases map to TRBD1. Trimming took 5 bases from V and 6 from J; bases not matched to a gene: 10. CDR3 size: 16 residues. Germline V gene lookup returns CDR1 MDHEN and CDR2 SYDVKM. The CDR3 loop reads CASSTTGTGTPGELFF. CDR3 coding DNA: TGTGCCAGCAGTACAACCGGGACAGGGACACCCGGGGAGCTGTTTTTT.

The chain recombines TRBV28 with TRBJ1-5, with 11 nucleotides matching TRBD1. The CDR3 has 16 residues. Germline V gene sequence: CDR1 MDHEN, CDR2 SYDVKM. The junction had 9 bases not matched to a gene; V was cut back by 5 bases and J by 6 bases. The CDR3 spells CASSLPLGTGGQPQHF. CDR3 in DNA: TGTGCCAGCAGTCTGCCACTCGGGACAGGGGGTCAGCCCCAGCATTTT.

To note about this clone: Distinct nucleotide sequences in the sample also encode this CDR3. The CDR3 DNA is TGTGCCAGCAGCCCCTCGGGGGGACCCTACAATGAGCAGTTCTTC. This translates into CASSPSGGPYNEQFF. This chain uses TRBV6-5 with TRBJ2-1; 7 nucleotides line up with TRBD2. The CDR3 loop spans 15 amino acids. Germline V gene sequence: CDR1 MNHEY, CDR2 SVGAGI. With V trimmed by 6 bases and J by 2 bases, 7 bases remained unmatched.

In DNA, the CDR3 is TGTGCCAGCAGTGTCACGGGACATAACTCTGGAAACACCATATATTTT. Encoded protein: CASSVTGHNSGNTIYF. The chain has TRBV28 and TRBJ1-3; TRBD1 might be the D (6 bases). The CDR3 spans 16 residues. The V end lost 5 bases, the J end lost 0 bases, and 14 bases lay between the germline ends. From germline, CDR1 is MDHEN and CDR2 SYDVKM.

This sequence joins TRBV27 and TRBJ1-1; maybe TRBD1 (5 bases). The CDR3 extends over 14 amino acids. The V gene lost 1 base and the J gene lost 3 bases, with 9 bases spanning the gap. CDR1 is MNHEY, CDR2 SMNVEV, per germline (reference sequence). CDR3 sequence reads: CASSLWGGDTEAFF. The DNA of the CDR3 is TGTGCCAGCAGTTTATGGGGGGGAGACACTGAAGCTTTCTTT.

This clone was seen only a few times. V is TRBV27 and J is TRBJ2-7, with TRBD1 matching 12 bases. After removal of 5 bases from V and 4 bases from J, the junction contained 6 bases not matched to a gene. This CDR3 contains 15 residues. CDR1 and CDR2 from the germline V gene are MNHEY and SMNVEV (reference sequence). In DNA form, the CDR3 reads TGTGCCAGCAGTCTCGCGGGACAGGGGGCTTACGAGCAGTACTTC. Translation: CASSLAGQGAYEQYF.